This T cell receptor beta chain was sequenced in a study of technical replicates of blood from a few donors. Trimming cost V 6 bases and J 4 bases; bases outside gene matches: 9. The CDR3 runs 15 residues. CDR1 SGHVS and CDR2 FQNEAQ come from the germline V gene. Profiling relied on immunoSEQ multiplex PCR, and the TCRdb table lists in-frame clones only, not all of them. This table holds approximately 87,000 clones, 90% to 95% found once. The TCR comes from a human donor in good health. The rearrangement joins TRBV7-8 to TRBJ2-7; 10 bases agree with TRBD2. Sequencing input: T cells isolated from PBMCs. The CDR3 is CASRAASGSMYEQYF. The CDR3 bases are TGTGCCAGCAGGGCTGCTAGCGGGAGTATGTACGAGCAGTACTTC. Together with reference TRBV7-8 and TRBJ2-7, the CDR3 gives the full variable domain: GAGVSQSPRYKVAKRGQDVALRCDPISGHVSLFWYQQALGQGPEFLTYFQNEAQLDKSGLPSDRFFAERPEGSVSTLKIQRTQQEDSAVYLCASRAASGSMYEQYFGPGTRLTVT.